This T cell receptor (beta chain) was observed in a study of T cells in Graves' hyperthyroidism and ophthalmopathy. RNA transcripts were the template for amplifying TCR beta CDR3 regions. RT-PCR in the first round (using the HTBI primer set) targeted the TCR CDR3. One entry per CDR3 protein results from TCRdb running MiXCR on the multiplex PCR reads. The top ten clones hold around 3.3% of a sample with about 600,000 distinct CDR3 sequences, 16% of them seen once. The CDR3 contains 13 residues. V dropped 5 bases and J dropped 6 bases, with 14 bases sitting between them. The germline V gene has CDR1 SGHVS and CDR2 FNYEAQ.

The clonotype was recovered from a woman between 35 and 50 years old with Graves' ophthalmopathy. The sequenced material came from blood. V gene TRBV7-6 combines with J gene TRBJ2-7; the D gene is possibly TRBD2 (5 bases). CDR3 amino acids: CASSHGGGREQYF. For the CDR3, the DNA is TGTGCCAGCAGCCACGGTGGCGGGCGCGAGCAGTACTTC.